This note documents a single T cell receptor beta chain sequence. As originally analysed: From reference gene primer amplification, estimates of nucleated cell counts were derived. The data were produced by immunoSEQ multiplex PCR, yet TCRdb's version contains in-frame clones alone and is incomplete. That table furnishes V, J and clone size, whereas the DNA furnished D and trimming. Here the sample spans over 250,000 clones, over 80% being singletons. The data belong to a study of blood T cell repertoires in COVID-19. Overall study context: There were acute and convalescent COVID-19 samples, and they came from the United States, Italy and Spain.

Losses at the gene ends were 5 bases for V and 13 bases for J; bases not matched to a gene: 8. Germline V CDR1 and CDR2: SGHTA, FQGTGA. CDR3 length equals 13 residues. Residents of about two dozen US areas, aged roughly 18 to 89 years, made up the participants. Each recovered donor of Cohort 3 presented with two negative PCRs, clearance, or symptom resolution. This TCR was recovered from a woman aged 18-29 years who had recovered from COVID-19. The gene calls are TRBV7-3 and TRBJ2-3, with TRBD2 matching over 11 bases. Sequenced: PBMCs or T cells enriched from blood (not recorded which). The CDR3 sequence is CASSPKTSGNKYF. For the CDR3, the DNA is TGTGCCAGCAGCCCTAAGACTAGCGGGAATAAGTATTTT. The whole variable domain, remainder taken from reference TRBV7-3 and TRBJ2-3, is GAGVSQTPSNKVTEKGKYVELRCDPISGHTALYWYRQSLGQGPEFLIYFQGTGAADDSGLPNDRFFAVRPEGSVSTLKIQRTERGDSAVYLCASSPKTSGNKYFGPGTRLTVL.